This TCR beta chain was identified during a study of early T cells in non-severe SARS-CoV-2 infection. Looking at the study overall: Chains stayed unpaired after sequencing of bulk RNA from unsorted whole blood.

This clonotype was seen a few times. Its antigen remains unidentified. Unique molecular identifiers were attached to individual cDNA molecules. TCRdb independently ran MiXCR on the 5' RACE reads; one entry per CDR3 protein. The repertoire holds some 49,000 distinct CDR3 sequences, less than 9.5% seen once, with approximately 4.4% in the top ten. Germline V lookup: CDR1 DFQATT, CDR2 SNEGSKA (reference sequence). The CDR3 is 15 residues long. V gave up 3 bases and J gave up 4 bases, with 15 bases separating them. Study outcomes and limitations: Database matching using VDJdb favored anti-spike CD8 responses, with private and CD4 specificities left missing.

Sequenced material: whole blood. This receptor was taken from an adult who was a healthcare worker with PCR-confirmed SARS-CoV-2 infection or an uninfected control (not recorded which). The V and J genes are TRBV20-1 and TRBJ2-2; D unclear. CDR3 sequence: CSASRWGWGTGELFF. CDR3 DNA sequence: TGCAGTGCTAGTCGTTGGGGATGGGGCACCGGGGAGCTGTTTTTT.